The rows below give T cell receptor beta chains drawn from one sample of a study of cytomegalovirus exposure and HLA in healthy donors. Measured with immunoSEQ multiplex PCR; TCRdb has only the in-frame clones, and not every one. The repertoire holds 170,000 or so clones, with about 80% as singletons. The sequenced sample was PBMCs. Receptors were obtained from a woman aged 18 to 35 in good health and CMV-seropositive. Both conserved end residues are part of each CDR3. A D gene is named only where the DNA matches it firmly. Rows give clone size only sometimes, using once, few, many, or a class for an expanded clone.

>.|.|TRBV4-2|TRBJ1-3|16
CASSQESTDSGNTIYF
TGTGCCAGCAGCCAAGAGTCGACAGACTCTGGAAACACCATATATTTT
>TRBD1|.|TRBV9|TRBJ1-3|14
CASSAGDRRDTIYF
TGTGCCAGCAGCGCCGGGGACAGAAGGGACACCATATATTTT
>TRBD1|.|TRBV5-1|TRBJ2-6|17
CASSIQGASTGANVLTF
TGCGCCAGCAGTATCCAGGGGGCTTCCACTGGGGCCAACGTCCTGACTTTC
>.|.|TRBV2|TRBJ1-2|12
CASKNSNYGYTF
TGTGCCAGCAAGAACTCTAACTATGGCTACACCTTC
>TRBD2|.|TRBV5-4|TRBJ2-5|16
CASSAGTSGVQETQYF
TGTGCCAGCAGCGCGGGGACTAGCGGGGTTCAAGAGACCCAGTACTTC
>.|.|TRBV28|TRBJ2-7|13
CASAGDGSYEQYF
TGTGCCAGCGCCGGTGATGGTTCCTACGAGCAGTACTTC
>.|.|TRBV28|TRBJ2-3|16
CASSLGRRRGTDTQYF
TGTGCCAGCAGTTTAGGTCGCCGTCGAGGCACAGATACGCAGTATTTT
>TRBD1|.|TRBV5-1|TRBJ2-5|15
CASSRPGTGFETQYF
TGCGCCAGCAGCAGACCCGGGACAGGGTTTGAGACCCAGTACTTC
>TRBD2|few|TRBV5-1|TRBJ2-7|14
CASYPGTNPYEQYF
TGCGCCAGCTACCCCGGGACTAATCCCTACGAGCAGTACTTC
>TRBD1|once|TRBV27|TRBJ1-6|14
CASSPRDSNSPLHF
TGTGCCAGCAGTCCCCGGGACAGCAATTCACCCCTCCACTTT
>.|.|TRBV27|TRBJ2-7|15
CASSLLGGASYEQYF
TGTGCCAGCAGTTTATTAGGCGGGGCCTCCTACGAGCAGTACTTC
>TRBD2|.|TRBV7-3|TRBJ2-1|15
CASSSTSRGLGEQFF
TGTGCCAGCAGTTCGACTAGCCGGGGGTTGGGTGAGCAGTTCTTC
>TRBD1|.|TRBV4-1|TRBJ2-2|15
CASSPNRGGTGELFF
TGCGCCAGCAGCCCCAACAGGGGTGGGACCGGGGAGCTGTTTTTT
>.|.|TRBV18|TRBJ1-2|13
CASSSDSSYGYTF
TGTGCCAGCTCATCGGACAGCTCATATGGCTACACCTTC
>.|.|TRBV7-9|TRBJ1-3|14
CASSSDRRGNTIYF
TGTGCCAGCAGCTCTGACAGGAGGGGAAACACCATATATTTT
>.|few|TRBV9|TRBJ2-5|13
CASSVTVRETQYF
TGTGCCAGCAGCGTGACAGTTCGCGAGACCCAGTACTTC
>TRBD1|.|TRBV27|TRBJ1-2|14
CASSLFQGVGGYTF
TGTGCCAGCAGTTTATTCCAGGGGGTGGGCGGCTACACCTTC
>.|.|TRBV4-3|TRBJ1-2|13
CASSEQGRDGYTF
TGCGCCAGCAGCGAACAAGGGAGGGATGGCTACACCTTC
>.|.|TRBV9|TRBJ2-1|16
CARGEFRTMCRNEQFF
TGTGCCAGAGGGGAATTCAGGACGATGTGTAGAAATGAGCAGTTCTTC
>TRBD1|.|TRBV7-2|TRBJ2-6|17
CASSLVVGQGGANVLTF
TGTGCCAGCAGCTTAGTAGTCGGACAGGGAGGGGCCAACGTCCTGACTTTC
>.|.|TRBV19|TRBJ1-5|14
CASTERQGNQPQHF
TGTGCCAGTACCGAAAGGCAGGGCAATCAGCCCCAGCATTTT
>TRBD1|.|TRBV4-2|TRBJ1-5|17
CASSLAPGQGERQPQHF
TGTGCCAGCAGCCTAGCACCGGGACAGGGGGAGCGCCAGCCCCAGCATTTT
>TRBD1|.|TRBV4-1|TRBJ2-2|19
CASSQDRGRGGLDWRELFF
TGCGCCAGCAGCCAAGACCGGGGCAGAGGGGGCCTAGACTGGAGGGAGCTGTTTTTT
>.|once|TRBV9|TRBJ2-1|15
CASSTLRDNYNEQFF
TGTGCCAGCAGCACTTTACGGGACAACTACAATGAGCAGTTCTTC
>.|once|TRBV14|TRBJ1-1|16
CASSQAALGGNTEAFF
TGTGCCAGCAGCCAAGCAGCTCTAGGGGGGAACACTGAAGCTTTCTTT
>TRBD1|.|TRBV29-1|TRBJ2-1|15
CSVKTLPGQGNEQFF
TGCAGCGTAAAAACTTTGCCGGGACAGGGTAATGAGCAGTTCTTC
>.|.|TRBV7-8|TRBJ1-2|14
CASSLPDRANGYTF
TGTGCCAGCAGCCTGCCGGACAGAGCAAATGGCTACACCTTC
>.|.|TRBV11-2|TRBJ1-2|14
CASSSWDMAYGYTF
TGTGCCAGCAGCTCCTGGGACATGGCCTATGGCTACACCTTC
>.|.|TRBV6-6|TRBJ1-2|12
CASRNTNYGYTF
TGTGCCAGCAGAAATACTAACTATGGCTACACCTTC
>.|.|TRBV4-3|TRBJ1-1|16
CASSHQGRVRVTEAFF
TGCGCCAGCAGCCACCAGGGGAGGGTGAGGGTCACTGAAGCTTTCTTT
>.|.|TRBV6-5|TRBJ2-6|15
CASSTEDSGANVLTF
TGTGCCAGCAGTACTGAGGACTCTGGGGCCAACGTCCTGACTTTC
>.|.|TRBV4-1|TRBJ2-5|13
CASRGPKSETQYF
TGCGCCAGCAGGGGGCCGAAGAGCGAGACCCAGTACTTC
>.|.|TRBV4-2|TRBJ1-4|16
CASSQSRVGTEEKLFF
TGTGCCAGCAGCCAATCGCGGGTGGGAACGGAGGAAAAACTGTTTTTT
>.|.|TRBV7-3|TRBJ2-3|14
CASSSHPGADTQYF
TGTGCCAGCAGCTCCCACCCGGGGGCAGATACGCAGTATTTT
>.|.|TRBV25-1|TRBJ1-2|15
CASSEYWGDYYGYTF
TGTGCCAGCAGTGAATATTGGGGGGATTACTATGGCTACACCTTC
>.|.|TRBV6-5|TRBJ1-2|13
CASSYGLYYGYTF
TGTGCCAGCAGTTACGGCCTCTACTATGGCTACACCTTC